A selection of T cell receptor beta chains follows, all from one sample in a study of CD8 T cells in Susac syndrome. TCRdb passed the immunoSEQ multiplex PCR reads through MiXCR, listing each CDR3 protein once. This table has around 110,000 distinct CDR3 sequences, 96% appearing once. The sample comprised CD4+ T cells from PBMCs. The receptors come from a human donor with Susac syndrome. The CDR3 runs from the conserved cysteine through the conserved F or W. D genes are given only for firm matches. Size is stated for part of the rows, as once, few or many counts, or as a class when the clone is expanded.

d_call | j_call | clone_size | v_call | cdr3_aa | cdr3_nt
NA | TRBJ2-1 | NA | TRBV20-1 | CSASGLPHNEQFF | TGCAGTGCTAGCGGCCTTCCTCACAATGAGCAGTTCTTC
NA | TRBJ2-1 | NA | TRBV9 | CASSVASASYNEQFF | TGTGCCAGCAGCGTAGCTAGCGCCTCCTACAATGAGCAGTTCTTC
NA | TRBJ2-7 | NA | TRBV23-1 | CASSQGSHSLYEQYF | TGCGCCAGCAGTCAAGGGAGCCACTCACTCTACGAGCAGTACTTC
NA | TRBJ2-1 | few | TRBV20-1 | CSASRGTVNNEQFF | TGCAGTGCTAGCCGGGGGACGGTGAACAATGAGCAGTTCTTC
NA | TRBJ2-3 | NA | TRBV30 | CAWGGTDTQYF | TGTGCCTGGGGCGGCACAGATACGCAGTATTTT
TRBD1 | TRBJ1-5 | NA | TRBV12-3/TRBV12-4 | CASSSTLRGLNQPQHF | TGTGCCAGCAGTTCAACCCTCAGGGGGCTGAATCAGCCCCAGCATTTT
TRBD1 | TRBJ2-2 | NA | TRBV5-1 | CASRPGQGDRNTGELFF | TGCGCCAGCAGACCGGGACAGGGGGACCGGAACACCGGGGAGCTGTTTTTT
NA | TRBJ2-2 | NA | TRBV12-5 | CASGLVQSGNTGELFF | TGTGCTAGTGGTTTGGTACAGAGCGGGAACACCGGGGAGCTGTTTTTT
NA | TRBJ1-1 | NA | TRBV5-1 | CASSHGLFPNTEAFF | TGCGCCAGCAGCCACGGACTGTTCCCGAACACTGAAGCTTTCTTT
NA | TRBJ2-3 | NA | TRBV28 | CASAIRSPPNTDTQYF | TGTGCCAGCGCTATCCGGAGTCCCCCAAACACAGATACGCAGTATTTT
TRBD2 | TRBJ2-3 | NA | TRBV30 | CAWSVPSGRWTDTQYF | TGTGCCTGGAGTGTACCTAGCGGGAGGTGGACAGATACGCAGTATTTT
TRBD1 | TRBJ1-1 | NA | TRBV29-1 | CSVLPRRLNRGLVITEAFF | TGCAGCGTTCTACCGAGAAGACTCAACAGGGGGCTTGTGATCACTGAAGCTTTCTTT
NA | TRBJ1-5 | NA | TRBV20-1 | CSAREDTNQPQHF | TGCAGTGCTAGAGAGGACACCAATCAGCCCCAGCATTTT
NA | TRBJ1-1 | once | TRBV25-1 | CASSATIQGWNTEAFF | TGTGCCAGCAGTGCGACGATACAGGGTTGGAACACTGAAGCTTTCTTT
NA | TRBJ2-1 | NA | TRBV3-1 | CASSYQAYQIF | TGTGCCAGCAGCTATCAGGCCTACCAGATCTTC
TRBD2 | TRBJ2-5 | NA | TRBV9 | CASSVASGRGETQYF | TGTGCCAGCAGCGTAGCTAGCGGGAGAGGAGAGACCCAGTACTTC
TRBD2 | TRBJ2-1 | NA | TRBV11-1 | CASSQTSGGYSYNEQFF | TGTGCCAGCAGCCAAACTAGCGGAGGGTACTCCTACAATGAGCAGTTCTTC
TRBD1 | TRBJ2-2 | NA | TRBV19 | CASIGAGTVNTGELFF | TGTGCCAGTATAGGGGCCGGGACAGTTAACACCGGGGAGCTGTTTTTT
TRBD1 | TRBJ1-5 | NA | TRBV20-1 | CSAREGQANQPQHF | TGCAGTGCTAGAGAGGGACAGGCCAATCAGCCCCAGCATTTT
NA | TRBJ1-2 | once | TRBV12-3/TRBV12-4 | CASSPRGTNYGYTF | TGTGCCAGCAGTCCCAGAGGTACTAACTATGGCTACACCTTC
NA | TRBJ1-1 | NA | TRBV29-1 | CSVESRGLRNTEAFF | TGCAGCGTTGAAAGCAGGGGATTACGGAACACTGAAGCTTTCTTT
NA | TRBJ1-2 | NA | TRBV7-9 | CASSRQDGYTF | TGTGCCAGCAGCCGACAGGATGGCTACACCTTC
TRBD2 | TRBJ2-1 | NA | TRBV27 | CASRASGFSYNEQFF | TGTGCCAGCAGGGCTAGCGGTTTCTCCTACAATGAGCAGTTCTTC
TRBD1 | TRBJ2-1 | once | TRBV29-1 | CSGDRVQFF | TGCAGCGGGGACAGGGTGCAGTTCTTC
TRBD1 | TRBJ1-2 | NA | TRBV30 | CASVSRGRRSYTF | TGTGCCTCTGTTAGTAGGGGGCGAAGGAGCTACACCTTC
NA | TRBJ1-1 | NA | TRBV9 | CASSVAGMNTEAFF | TGTGCCAGCAGCGTAGCAGGGATGAACACTGAAGCTTTCTTT
TRBD1 | TRBJ2-1 | NA | TRBV7-7 | CASSLDRGDEQFF | TGTGCTAGCAGCTTAGACAGGGGCGATGAGCAGTTCTTC
NA | TRBJ2-1 | NA | TRBV20-1 | CSARDSGFDYNEQFF | TGCAGTGCTAGAGATTCCGGGTTTGACTACAATGAGCAGTTCTTC
NA | TRBJ2-2 | NA | TRBV20-1 | CSASAGGTWNTGELFF | TGCAGTGCTAGTGCGGGTGGGACTTGGAACACCGGGGAGCTGTTTTTT
NA | TRBJ2-7 | once | TRBV20-1 | CSARVGSYEQYF | TGCAGTGCTAGAGTTGGGAGCTACGAGCAGTACTTC
NA | TRBJ1-1 | NA | TRBV29-1 | CSVRLQGGETEAFF | TGCAGCGTTCGACTACAGGGAGGTGAAACTGAAGCTTTCTTT
NA | TRBJ2-1 | NA | TRBV7-2 | CASSLRNGDEQFF | TGTGCCAGCAGCTTACGTAATGGAGATGAGCAGTTCTTC
TRBD2 | TRBJ2-1 | NA | TRBV13 | CASSPRTSYGSPSSYNEQFF | TGTGCCAGCAGCCCGAGGACTAGTTACGGTTCCCCTAGCTCCTACAATGAGCAGTTCTTC
NA | TRBJ2-2 | NA | TRBV5-1 | CASSPEYGTGELFF | TGCGCCAGCAGCCCAGAGTACGGGACCGGGGAGCTGTTTTTT
NA | TRBJ1-2 | NA | TRBV19 | CASSMDELTVTRPVYGYTF | TGTGCCAGTAGTATGGACGAATTGACAGTGACCCGCCCGGTCTATGGCTACACCTTC
TRBD1 | TRBJ2-7 | NA | TRBV4-2 | CASSQIQGSEQYF | TGTGCCAGCAGCCAAATACAGGGGAGCGAGCAGTACTTC
NA | TRBJ2-7 | NA | TRBV29-1 | CSVDRGSEQYF | TGCAGCGTTGACCGGGGAAGCGAGCAGTACTTC
TRBD1 | TRBJ1-5 | NA | TRBV20-1 | CSGQGAGGQPQHF | TGCAGTGGTCAGGGGGCAGGTGGTCAGCCCCAGCATTTT
NA | TRBJ1-1 | NA | TRBV20-1 | CSASLRTDNTEAFF | TGCAGTGCTTCCCTTAGGACGGATAACACTGAAGCTTTCTTT